This is a list of T cell receptor beta chains from one sample in a study of T cells in Graves' hyperthyroidism and ophthalmopathy. MiXCR, run by TCRdb on the multiplex PCR reads, gives a single entry per CDR3 protein. This table holds 300,000 to 450,000 distinct CDR3 sequences, 15% found once. The sequenced sample consisted of blood. The receptor source for this set is a woman aged 30 to 39 with Graves' hyperthyroidism. The CDR3 runs from the conserved cysteine through the conserved F or W. Fields, in order: J gene, clone size, CDR3 length, V gene, D gene, CDR3 protein, CDR3 DNA. A D gene is named only where the DNA matches it firmly. For some rows the clone size is stated as once, few or many, or as a class when expanded; others skip it.

TRBJ1-2	-	14	TRBV7-6	-	CASSLEPGLEGYTF	TGTGCCAGCAGCTTAGAGCCAGGGTTGGAGGGCTACACCTTC
TRBJ2-1	many	19	TRBV27	TRBD2	CASSPGGTSGRRPYNEQFF	TGTGCCAGCAGCCCTGGGGGGACTAGCGGGAGAAGACCCTACAATGAGCAGTTCTTC
TRBJ2-7	many	15	TRBV7-2	-	CASSLATQGLTEQYF	TGTGCCAGCAGCTTAGCGACGCAGGGCTTGACCGAGCAGTACTTC
TRBJ2-7	many	14	TRBV12-3/TRBV12-4	TRBD2	CASSPRDYSYEQYF	TGTGCCAGCAGTCCACGGGACTACTCCTACGAGCAGTACTTC
TRBJ2-5	many	14	TRBV2	-	CASMLVVKGETQYF	TGTGCCAGCATGCTCGTCGTTAAAGGAGAGACCCAGTACTTC
TRBJ1-4	-	13	TRBV6-4	TRBD1	CASSEQGGEKLFF	TGTGCCAGCAGTGAGCAGGGGGGTGAAAAACTGTTTTTT
TRBJ2-3	few	16	TRBV20-1	TRBD2	CSARDALAGRTDTQYF	TGCAGTGCTAGAGATGCGCTAGCGGGACGCACAGATACGCAGTATTTT
TRBJ2-1	many	16	TRBV24-1	TRBD2	CATSDLLSGRGNEQFF	TGTGCCACCAGTGATTTGCTTAGCGGGAGGGGCAATGAGCAGTTCTTC
TRBJ2-1	-	15	TRBV9	TRBD2	CASSDSGDPYNEQFF	TGTGCCAGCAGCGATAGCGGGGACCCTTACAATGAGCAGTTCTTC
TRBJ2-2	many	15	TRBV18	TRBD1	CASSPGQGLIGELFF	TGTGCCAGCTCACCGGGACAGGGGTTGATCGGGGAGCTGTTTTTT
TRBJ2-1	many	12	TRBV2	TRBD2	CASSGVGLAGLF	TGTGCCAGCAGTGGGGTCGGACTAGCGGGGCTCTTC
TRBJ2-4	many	14	TRBV18	-	CASSLGRQENIQYF	TGTGCCAGCTCACTCGGGCGCCAAGAGAACATTCAGTACTTC
TRBJ2-5	few	15	TRBV3-1	-	CASSQAVRGRETQYF	TGTGCCAGCAGCCAAGCAGTGAGGGGCCGCGAGACCCAGTACTTC
TRBJ2-7	-	10	TRBV6-1	-	CAGLVGEQYF	TGTGCCGGCCTTGTAGGGGAGCAGTACTTC
TRBJ2-3	many	19	TRBV5-1	-	CASSLVTGRERTSTDTQYF	TGCGCCAGCAGCTTGGTCACCGGTCGGGAGAGAACTAGTACAGATACGCAGTATTTT
TRBJ1-1	-	15	TRBV5-1	TRBD1	CASGPGKGTDTEAFF	TGCGCCAGCGGACCGGGAAAGGGGACAGACACTGAAGCTTTCTTT
TRBJ2-7	many	15	TRBV3-1	TRBD1	CASSHAAGTGGEQYF	TGTGCCAGCAGCCACGCAGCCGGGACAGGCGGCGAGCAGTACTTC
TRBJ1-2	many	12	TRBV3-1	-	CASSPTNYGYTF	TGTGCCAGCAGCCCCACCAACTATGGCTACACCTTC
TRBJ2-7	few	16	TRBV6-2/TRBV6-3	TRBD2	CASSNRGLADTYEQYF	TGTGCCAGCAGCAACCGGGGACTAGCGGACACCTACGAGCAGTACTTC
TRBJ2-5	many	16	TRBV15	-	CATSSGKGLGGETQYF	TGTGCCACCAGCAGCGGGAAAGGGCTCGGGGGTGAGACCCAGTACTTC
TRBJ2-7	many	14	TRBV10-3	-	CAISYTATTYEQYF	TGTGCCATCAGTTACACCGCGACAACCTACGAGCAGTACTTC